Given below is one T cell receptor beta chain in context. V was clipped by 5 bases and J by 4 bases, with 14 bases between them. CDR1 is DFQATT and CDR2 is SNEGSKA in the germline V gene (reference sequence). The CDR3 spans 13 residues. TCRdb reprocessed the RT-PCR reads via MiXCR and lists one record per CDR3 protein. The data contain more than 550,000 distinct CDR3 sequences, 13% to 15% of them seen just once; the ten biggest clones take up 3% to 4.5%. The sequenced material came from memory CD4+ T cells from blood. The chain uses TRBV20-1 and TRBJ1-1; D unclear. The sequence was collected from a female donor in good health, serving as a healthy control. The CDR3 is CSALPGGFTEAFF. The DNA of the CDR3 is TGCAGTGCTCTTCCTGGAGGGTTCACTGAAGCTTTCTTT.